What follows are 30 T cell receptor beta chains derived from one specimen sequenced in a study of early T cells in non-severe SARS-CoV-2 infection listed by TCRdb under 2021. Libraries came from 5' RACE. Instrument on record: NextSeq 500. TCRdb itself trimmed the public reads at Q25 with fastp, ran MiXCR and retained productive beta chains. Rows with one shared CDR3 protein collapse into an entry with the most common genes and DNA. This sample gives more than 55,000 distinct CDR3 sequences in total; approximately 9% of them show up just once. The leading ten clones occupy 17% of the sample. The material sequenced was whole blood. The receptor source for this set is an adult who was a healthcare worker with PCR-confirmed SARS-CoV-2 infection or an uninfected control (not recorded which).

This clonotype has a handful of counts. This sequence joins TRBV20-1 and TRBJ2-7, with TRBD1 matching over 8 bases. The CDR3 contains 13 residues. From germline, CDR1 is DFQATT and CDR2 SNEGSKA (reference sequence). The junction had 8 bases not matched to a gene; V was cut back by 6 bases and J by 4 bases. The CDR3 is CSAKLDRAYEQYF. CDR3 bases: TGCAGTGCAAAGTTGGACAGGGCTTACGAGCAGTACTTC.

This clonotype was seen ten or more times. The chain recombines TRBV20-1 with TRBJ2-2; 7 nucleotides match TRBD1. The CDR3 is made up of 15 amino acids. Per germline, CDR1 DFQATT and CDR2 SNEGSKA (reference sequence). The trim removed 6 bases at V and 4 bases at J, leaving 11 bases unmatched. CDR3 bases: TGCAGTGCGAATGACGGACAGGATGTCACCGGGGAGCTGTTTTTT. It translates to CSANDGQDVTGELFF.

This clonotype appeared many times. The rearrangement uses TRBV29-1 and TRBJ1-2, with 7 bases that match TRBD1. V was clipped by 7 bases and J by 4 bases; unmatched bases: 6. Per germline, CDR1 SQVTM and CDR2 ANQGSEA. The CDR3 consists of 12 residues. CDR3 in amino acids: CSGRTGGYGYTF. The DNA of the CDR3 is TGCAGCGGCCGGACAGGCGGCTATGGCTACACCTTC.

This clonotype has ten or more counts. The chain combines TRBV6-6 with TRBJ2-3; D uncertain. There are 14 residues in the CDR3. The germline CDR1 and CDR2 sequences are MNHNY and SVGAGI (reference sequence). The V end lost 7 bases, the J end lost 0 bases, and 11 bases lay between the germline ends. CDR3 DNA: TGTGCCAGCATTGGTAGACATAGCACAGATACGCAGTATTTT. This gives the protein CASIGRHSTDTQYF.

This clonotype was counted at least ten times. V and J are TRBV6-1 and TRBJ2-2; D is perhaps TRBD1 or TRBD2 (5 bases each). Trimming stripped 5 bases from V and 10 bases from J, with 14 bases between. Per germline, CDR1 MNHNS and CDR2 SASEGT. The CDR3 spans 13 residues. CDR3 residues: CASSLAGRAELFF. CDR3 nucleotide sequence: TGTGCCAGCAGTCTCGCAGGGAGAGCGGAGCTGTTTTTT.

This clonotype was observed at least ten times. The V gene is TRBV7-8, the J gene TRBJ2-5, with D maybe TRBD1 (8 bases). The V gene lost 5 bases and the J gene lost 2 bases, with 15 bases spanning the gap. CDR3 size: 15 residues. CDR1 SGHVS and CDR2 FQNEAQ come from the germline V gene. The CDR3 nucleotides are TGTGCCAGCAGCCCGAGCGGGACAGGTCAAGAGACCCAGTACTTC. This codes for CASSPSGTGQETQYF.

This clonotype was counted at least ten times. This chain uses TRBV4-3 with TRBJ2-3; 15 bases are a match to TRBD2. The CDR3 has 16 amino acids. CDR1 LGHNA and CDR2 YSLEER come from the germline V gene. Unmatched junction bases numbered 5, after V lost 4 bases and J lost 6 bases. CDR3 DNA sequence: TGCGCCAGCAGCCCCACCGGGACTAGCGGGAGGGATACGCAGTATTTT. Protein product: CASSPTGTSGRDTQYF.

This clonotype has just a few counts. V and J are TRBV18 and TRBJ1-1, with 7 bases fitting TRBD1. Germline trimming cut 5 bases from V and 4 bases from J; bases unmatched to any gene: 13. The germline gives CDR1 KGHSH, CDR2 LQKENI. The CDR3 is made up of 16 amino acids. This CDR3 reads CASSIRQGPSSTEAFF. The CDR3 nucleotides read TGTGCCAGCTCAATCCGACAGGGACCGTCGAGCACTGAAGCTTTCTTT.

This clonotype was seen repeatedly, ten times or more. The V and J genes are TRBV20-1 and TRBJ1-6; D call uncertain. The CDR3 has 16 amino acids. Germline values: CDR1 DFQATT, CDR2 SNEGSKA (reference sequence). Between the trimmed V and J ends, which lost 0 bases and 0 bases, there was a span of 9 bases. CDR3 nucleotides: TGCAGTGCTAGAGATATAGGAAGCTCCTATAATTCACCCCTCCACTTT. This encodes CSARDIGSSYNSPLHF.

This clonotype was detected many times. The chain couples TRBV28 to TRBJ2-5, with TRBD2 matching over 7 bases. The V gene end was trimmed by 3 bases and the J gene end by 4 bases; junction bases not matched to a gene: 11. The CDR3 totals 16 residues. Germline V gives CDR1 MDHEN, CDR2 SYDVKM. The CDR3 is CASSFPQREGTETQYF. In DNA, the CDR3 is TGTGCCAGCAGTTTCCCCCAAAGGGAGGGGACAGAGACCCAGTACTTC.

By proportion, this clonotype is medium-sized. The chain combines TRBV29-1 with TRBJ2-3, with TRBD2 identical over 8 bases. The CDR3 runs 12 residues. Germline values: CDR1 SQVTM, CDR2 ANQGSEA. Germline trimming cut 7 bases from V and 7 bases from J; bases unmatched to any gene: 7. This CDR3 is CSAREGLNTQYF. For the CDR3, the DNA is TGCAGCGCCCGGGAGGGCCTTAATACGCAGTATTTT.

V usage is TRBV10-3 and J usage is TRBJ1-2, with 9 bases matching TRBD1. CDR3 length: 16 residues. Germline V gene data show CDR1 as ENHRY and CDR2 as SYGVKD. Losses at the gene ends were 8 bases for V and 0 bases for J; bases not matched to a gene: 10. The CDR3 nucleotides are TGTGCCATCTCGGGGACAGGGAGAACAACTAACTATGGCTACACCTTC. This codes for CAISGTGRTTNYGYTF.

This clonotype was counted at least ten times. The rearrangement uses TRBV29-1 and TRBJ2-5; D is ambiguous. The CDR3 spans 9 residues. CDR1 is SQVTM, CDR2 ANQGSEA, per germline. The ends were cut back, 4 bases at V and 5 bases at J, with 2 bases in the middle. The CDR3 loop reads CSVGETQYF. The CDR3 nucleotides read TGCAGCGTTGGGGAGACCCAGTACTTC.

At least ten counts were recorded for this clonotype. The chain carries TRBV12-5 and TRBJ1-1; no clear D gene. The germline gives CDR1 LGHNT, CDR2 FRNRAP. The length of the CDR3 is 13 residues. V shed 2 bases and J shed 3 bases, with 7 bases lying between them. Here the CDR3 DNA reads TGTGCTAGTGGTTTGTTAGGGCACACTGAAGCTTTCTTT. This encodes CASGLLGHTEAFF. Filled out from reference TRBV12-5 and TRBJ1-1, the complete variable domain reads DARVTQTPRHKVTEMGQEVTMRCQPILGHNTVFWYRQTMMQGLELLAYFRNRAPLDDSGMPKDRFSAEMPDATLATLKIQPSEPRDSAVYFCASGLLGHTEAFFGQGTRLTVV.

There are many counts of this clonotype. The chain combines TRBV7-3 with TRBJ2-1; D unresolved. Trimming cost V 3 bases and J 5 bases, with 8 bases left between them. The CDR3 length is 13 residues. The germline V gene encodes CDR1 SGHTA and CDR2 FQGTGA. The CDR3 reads CASSLAANNEQFF. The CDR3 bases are TGTGCCAGCAGCTTGGCGGCTAACAATGAGCAGTTCTTC.

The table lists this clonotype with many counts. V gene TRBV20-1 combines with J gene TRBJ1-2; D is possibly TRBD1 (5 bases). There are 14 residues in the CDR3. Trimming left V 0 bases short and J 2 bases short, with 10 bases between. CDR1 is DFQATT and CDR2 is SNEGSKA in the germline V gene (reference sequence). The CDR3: CSAREWGKNYGYTF. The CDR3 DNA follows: TGCAGTGCTAGAGAGTGGGGGAAAAACTATGGCTACACCTTC.

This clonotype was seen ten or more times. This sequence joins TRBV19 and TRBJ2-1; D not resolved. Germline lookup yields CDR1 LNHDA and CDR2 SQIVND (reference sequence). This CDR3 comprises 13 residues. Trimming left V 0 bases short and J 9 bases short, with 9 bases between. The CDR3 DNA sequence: TGTGCCAGTAGTATAGAGGGCATAAGTGAGCAGTTCTTC. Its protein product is CASSIEGISEQFF. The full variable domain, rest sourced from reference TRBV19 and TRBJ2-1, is DGGITQSPKYLFRKEGQNVTLSCEQNLNHDAMYWYRQDPGQGLRLIYYSQIVNDFQKGDIAEGYSVSREKKESFPLTVTSAQKNPTAFYLCASSIEGISEQFFGPGTRLTVL.

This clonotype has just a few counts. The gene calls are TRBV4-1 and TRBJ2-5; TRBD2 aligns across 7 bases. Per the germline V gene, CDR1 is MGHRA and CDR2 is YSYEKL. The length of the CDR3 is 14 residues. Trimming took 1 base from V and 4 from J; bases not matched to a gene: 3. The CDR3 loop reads CASSQGGSRETQYF. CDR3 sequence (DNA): TGCGCCAGCAGCCAAGGCGGGAGTCGAGAGACCCAGTACTTC.

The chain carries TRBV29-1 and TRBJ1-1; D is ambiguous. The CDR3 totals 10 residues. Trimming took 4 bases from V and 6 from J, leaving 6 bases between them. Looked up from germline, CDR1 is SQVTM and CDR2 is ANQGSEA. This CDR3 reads CSVGTSEAFF. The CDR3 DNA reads TGCAGCGTTGGGACGTCTGAAGCTTTCTTT.

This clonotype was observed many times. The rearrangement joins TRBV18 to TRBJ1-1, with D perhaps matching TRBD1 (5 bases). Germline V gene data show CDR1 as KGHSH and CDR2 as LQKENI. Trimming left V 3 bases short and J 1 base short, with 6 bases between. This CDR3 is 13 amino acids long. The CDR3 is CASSPGGNTEAFF. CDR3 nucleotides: TGTGCCAGCTCACCTGGGGGGAACACTGAAGCTTTCTTT.

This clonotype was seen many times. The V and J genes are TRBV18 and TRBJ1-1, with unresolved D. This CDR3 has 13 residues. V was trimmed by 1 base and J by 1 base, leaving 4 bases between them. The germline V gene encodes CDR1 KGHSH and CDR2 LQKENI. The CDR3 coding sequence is TGTGCCAGCTCACCACGAGAGAACACTGAAGCTTTCTTT. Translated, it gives CASSPRENTEAFF.

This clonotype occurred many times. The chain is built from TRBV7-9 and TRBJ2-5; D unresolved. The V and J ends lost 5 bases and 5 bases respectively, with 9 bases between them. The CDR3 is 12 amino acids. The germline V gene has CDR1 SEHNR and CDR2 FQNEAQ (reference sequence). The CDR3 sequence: CASSPRRETQYF. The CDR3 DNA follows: TGTGCCAGCAGCCCCCGCCGCGAGACCCAGTACTTC.

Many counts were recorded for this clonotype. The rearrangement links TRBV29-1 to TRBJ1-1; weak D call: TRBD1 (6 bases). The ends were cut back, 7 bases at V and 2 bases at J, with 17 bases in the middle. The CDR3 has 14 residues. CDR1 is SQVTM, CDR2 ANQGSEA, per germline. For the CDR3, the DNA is TGCAGCGCCCGAGGGGGGGCCGGAAACACTGAAGCTTTCTTT. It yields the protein CSARGGAGNTEAFF.

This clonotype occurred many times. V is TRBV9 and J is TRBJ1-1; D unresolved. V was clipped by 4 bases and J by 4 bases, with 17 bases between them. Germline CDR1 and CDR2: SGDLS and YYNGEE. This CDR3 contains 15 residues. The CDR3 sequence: CASSPHGRVGTEAFF. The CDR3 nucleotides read TGTGCCAGCAGCCCTCACGGGCGGGTGGGCACTGAAGCTTTCTTT.

The CDR3 spells CASGSGGDTGELFF. As DNA, the CDR3 is TGTGCCAGCGGTTCCGGGGGGGACACCGGGGAGCTGTTTTTT. V and J are TRBV7-3 and TRBJ2-2; 8 bases are shared with TRBD2. This CDR3 has 14 residues. Per the germline V gene, CDR1 is SGHTA and CDR2 is FQGTGA. Germline trimming cut 8 bases from V and 3 bases from J; bases unmatched to any gene: 5.

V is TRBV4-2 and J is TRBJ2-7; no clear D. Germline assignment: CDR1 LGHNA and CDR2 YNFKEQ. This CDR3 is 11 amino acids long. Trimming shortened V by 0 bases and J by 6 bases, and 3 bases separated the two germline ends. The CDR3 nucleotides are TGTGCCAGCAGCCAAGAGGTCGAGCAGTACTTC. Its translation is CASSQEVEQYF.

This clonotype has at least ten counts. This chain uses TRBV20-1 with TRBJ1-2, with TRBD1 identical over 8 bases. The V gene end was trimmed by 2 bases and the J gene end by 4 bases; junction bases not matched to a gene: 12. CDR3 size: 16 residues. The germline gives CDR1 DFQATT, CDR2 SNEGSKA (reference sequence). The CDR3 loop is CSARRDRFLFSYGYTF. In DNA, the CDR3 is TGCAGTGCTAGAAGGGACAGGTTCTTATTTAGCTATGGCTACACCTTC.

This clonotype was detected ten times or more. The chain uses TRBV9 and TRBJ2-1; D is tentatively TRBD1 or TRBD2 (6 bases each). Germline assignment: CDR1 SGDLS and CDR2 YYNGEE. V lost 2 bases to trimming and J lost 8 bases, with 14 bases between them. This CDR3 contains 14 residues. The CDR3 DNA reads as TGTGCCAGCAGCGTGGTTCACGGGGGCTATGAGCAGTTCTTC. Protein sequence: CASSVVHGGYEQFF.

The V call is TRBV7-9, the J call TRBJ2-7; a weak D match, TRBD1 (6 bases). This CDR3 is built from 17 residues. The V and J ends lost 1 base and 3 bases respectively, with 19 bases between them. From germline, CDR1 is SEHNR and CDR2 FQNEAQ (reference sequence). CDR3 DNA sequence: TGTGCCAGCAGCTTAGTTCCTACAACAGGGAGAGGCTACGAGCAGTACTTC. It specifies CASSLVPTTGRGYEQYF. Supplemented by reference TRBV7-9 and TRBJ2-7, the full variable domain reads DTGVSQNPRHKITKRGQNVTFRCDPISEHNRLYWYRQTLGQGPEFLTYFQNEAQLEKSRLLSDRFSAERPKGSFSTLEIQRTEQGDSAMYLCASSLVPTTGRGYEQYFGPGTRLTVT.

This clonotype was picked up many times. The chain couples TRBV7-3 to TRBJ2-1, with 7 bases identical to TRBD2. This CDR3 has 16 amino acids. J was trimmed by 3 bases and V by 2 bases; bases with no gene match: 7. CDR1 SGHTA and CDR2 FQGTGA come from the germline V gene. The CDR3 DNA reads TGTGCCAGCAGCTTAGAGCGAGCGGGATTCTACAATGAGCAGTTCTTC. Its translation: CASSLERAGFYNEQFF.